These 20 T cell receptor beta chains share one sample of origin, sequenced in a study of identical twins. TCRdb re-derived calls from the 5' RACE reads in MiXCR, one entry per CDR3 protein. The table includes roughly 690,000 distinct CDR3 sequences, approximately 6% detected once. The sample was naive T cells sorted from blood. These receptors were collected from a man between 18 and 29 years old in good health.

This chain joins TRBV2 and TRBJ2-4, with D perhaps TRBD1 (5 bases). Trimming took off 4 bases at V and 9 bases at J, with 10 bases between the two ends. Per germline, CDR1 SNHLY and CDR2 FYNNEI. This CDR3 contains 12 residues. CDR3 protein: CASSARGSIQYF. The CDR3 DNA is TGTGCCAGCAGTGCAAGGGGAAGCATTCAGTACTTC.

This clonotype showed up many times. This chain joins TRBV12-3 or TRBV12-4 and TRBJ2-1, with 9 bases matching TRBD2. There are 15 residues in the CDR3. V was clipped by 2 bases and J by 4 bases; unmatched bases: 3. The CDR3 sequence is CASSLPGLAYNEQFF. In nucleotides, the CDR3 is TGTGCCAGCAGTTTACCGGGACTAGCTTACAATGAGCAGTTCTTC.

This clonotype was counted a few times. The V and J genes are TRBV27 and TRBJ2-5, with 9 nucleotides matching TRBD1. The CDR3 totals 16 residues. CDR1 and CDR2 from the germline V gene are MNHEY and SMNVEV (reference sequence). Unmatched junction bases numbered 12, after V lost 5 bases and J lost 5 bases. The CDR3 DNA is TGTGCCAGCAGTCCTTTAGGGGACAGGGAGTGGGAGACCCAGTACTTC. Its translation: CASSPLGDREWETQYF.

Ten or more counts support this clonotype. The chain recombines TRBV18 with TRBJ1-3, with TRBD1 as a possible D gene (5 bases). With 1 base removed from V and 4 bases from J, the gap between germline ends came to 8 bases. This CDR3 comprises 14 residues. From germline, CDR1 is KGHSH and CDR2 LQKENI. DNA of the CDR3: TGTGCCAGCTCACCACAGGGGCCCGGAAACACCATATATTTT. This encodes CASSPQGPGNTIYF.

This clonotype was counted at least ten times. The chain links TRBV7-9 to TRBJ2-2; D is unresolved. CDR1 is SEHNR and CDR2 is FQNEAQ in the germline V gene (reference sequence). This CDR3 contains 12 residues. Trimming stripped 5 bases from V and 5 bases from J, with 6 bases between. The CDR3 coding sequence is TGTGCCAGCAGCCACCCTACCGGGGAGCTGTTTTTT. Translation gives CASSHPTGELFF.

This clonotype has ten or more counts. This chain connects TRBV9 to TRBJ2-5; TRBD2 is a possible D gene (5 bases). Germline V gene data show CDR1 as SGDLS and CDR2 as YYNGEE. This CDR3 spans 13 amino acids. Trimming shortened V by 4 bases and J by 1 base, and 8 bases separated the two germline ends. The CDR3 region is CASSRGLQETQYF. CDR3 nucleotide sequence: TGTGCCAGCAGCAGAGGGCTCCAAGAGACCCAGTACTTC.

This clonotype was observed a few times. The chain joins TRBV4-3 to TRBJ2-2; perhaps TRBD1 as D (6 bases). There are 15 residues in the CDR3. The ends were cut back, 6 bases at V and 1 base at J, with 12 bases in the middle. Germline V gene sequence: CDR1 LGHNA, CDR2 YSLEER. In DNA form, the CDR3 reads TGCGCCAGCAGGCCTGACAGGATGAACACCGGGGAGCTGTTTTTT. This encodes CASRPDRMNTGELFF.

This clonotype was observed a few times. The V gene is TRBV15, the J gene TRBJ2-1; no definite D call. Trimming shortened V by 0 bases and J by 4 bases, and 10 bases separated the two germline ends. Germline loops: CDR1 LNHNV, CDR2 YYDKDF (reference sequence). The CDR3 contains 15 residues. The DNA for the CDR3 is TGTGCCACCAGCAGAGAATGGCAGGTTTACAATGAGCAGTTCTTC. Amino acid sequence: CATSREWQVYNEQFF.

V gene TRBV30 combines with J gene TRBJ1-2; 7 bases match TRBD1. Losses at the gene ends were 3 bases for V and 6 bases for J; bases not matched to a gene: 13. The CDR3 has 15 residues. Germline V gene data show CDR1 as GTSNPN and CDR2 as SVGIG (reference sequence). CDR3 DNA: TGTGCCTGGAGGAGGACAGGCATCCTTCGGGATGGCTACACCTTC. It codes for CAWRRTGILRDGYTF.

The sample holds many counts of this clonotype. This chain uses TRBV29-1 with TRBJ2-5; TRBD1 matches 10 bases. Germline V lookup: CDR1 SQVTM, CDR2 ANQGSEA. V was pared by 6 bases and J by 4 bases, with 2 bases of the junction left unmatched. This CDR3 is 12 amino acids long. CDR3 DNA: TGCAGCGTGGGGGACAGGGGAGAGACCCAGTACTTC. It yields the protein CSVGDRGETQYF. The whole variable domain, remainder taken from reference TRBV29-1 and TRBJ2-5, is SAVISQKPSRDICQRGTSLTIQCQVDSQVTMMFWYRQQPGQSLTLIATANQGSEATYESGFVIDKFPISRPNLTFSTLTVSNMSPEDSSIYLCSVGDRGETQYFGPGTRLLVL.

The sample holds many counts of this clonotype. This rearrangement joins TRBV5-1 to TRBJ2-1, with 13 bases lining up with TRBD2. Looked up from germline, CDR1 is SGHRS and CDR2 is YFSETQ. Trimming at V came to 0 bases and at J to 8 bases, leaving 5 bases not matched to a gene. There are 16 residues in the CDR3. In DNA form, the CDR3 reads TGCGCCAGCAGCTTGGTAGGGACTAGCGGGATGGATGAGCAGTTCTTC. This codes for CASSLVGTSGMDEQFF.

This clonotype has only a few counts. The chain is built from TRBV12-3 or TRBV12-4 and TRBJ1-2, with 10 bases that match TRBD1. Trimming took 6 bases from V and 4 from J; bases not matched to a gene: 8. The CDR3 runs 15 residues. CDR3 DNA sequence: TGTGCCAGCAGCCCCGACAGGGGGCTTCTCTATGGCTACACCTTC. Translated: CASSPDRGLLYGYTF.

This clonotype was detected many times. The chain recombines TRBV20-1 with TRBJ2-7, with 10 bases that match TRBD2. There are 16 residues in the CDR3. CDR1 and CDR2 (germline): DFQATT, SNEGSKA (reference sequence). J gave up 4 bases and V 5 bases, and 14 bases lay outside the gene matches. CDR3 sequence (DNA): TGCAGTGCTTCGGGGAAGTTAGCGGGAGGTATATACGAGCAGTACTTC. Amino acid sequence: CSASGKLAGGIYEQYF.

This clonotype turned up a few times. The chain combines TRBV7-9 with TRBJ2-1; D is undetermined. Germline V CDR1 and CDR2: SEHNR, FQNEAQ (reference sequence). Trimming cost V 3 bases and J 1 base, with 10 bases left between them. The CDR3 has 15 amino acids. For the CDR3, the DNA is TGTGCCAGCAGCTTGAATGATCGGTCCTACAATGAGCAGTTCTTC. This codes for CASSLNDRSYNEQFF.

This clonotype was observed at least ten times. V is TRBV20-1 and J is TRBJ1-4, with TRBD1 matching 7 bases. With 6 bases clipped from V and 4 bases from J, the junction kept 5 bases outside the gene matches. The CDR3 length is 13 residues. Germline assignment: CDR1 DFQATT and CDR2 SNEGSKA (reference sequence). This CDR3 is CSARDSVNEKLFF. Written as DNA, the CDR3 is TGCAGTGCCAGGGACAGCGTTAATGAAAAACTGTTTTTT.

This clonotype was picked up many times. The rearrangement links TRBV5-1 to TRBJ1-5; D possibly corresponds to TRBD1 (5 bases). Trimming cost V 3 bases and J 5 bases, with 18 bases left between them. The CDR3 has 16 amino acids. Germline V gene lookup returns CDR1 SGHRS and CDR2 YFSETQ. CDR3 sequence (DNA): TGCGCCAGCAGCTCCCGGCCAGGGCAGTTCGATCAGCCCCAGCATTTT. Its protein is CASSSRPGQFDQPQHF.

The chain has TRBV3-1 and TRBJ2-3, with TRBD2 identical over 10 bases. Trimming removed 3 bases from V and 6 bases from J; junction bases left unmatched: 12. Germline CDR1 LGHDT, CDR2 YNNKEL (reference sequence). CDR3 length: 17 amino acids. The CDR3 sequence: CASSQPRLAGRGDTQYF. DNA for the CDR3: TGTGCCAGCAGCCAGCCCCGACTAGCGGGTAGGGGTGATACGCAGTATTTT.

This clonotype was counted many times. The gene calls are TRBV15 and TRBJ1-4; TRBD1 might be the D (5 bases). Germline values: CDR1 LNHNV, CDR2 YYDKDF (reference sequence). The CDR3 contains 16 residues. Trimming cost V 8 bases and J 4 bases, with 20 bases left between them. CDR3 residues: CATRGNNRSDNEKLFF. CDR3 in DNA: TGTGCCACCCGGGGGAACAACAGGTCTGATAATGAAAAACTGTTTTTT.

The chain recombines TRBV15 with TRBJ2-1, with D possibly TRBD2 on 5 matching bases. The ends were cut back, 4 bases at V and 8 bases at J, with 9 bases in the middle. CDR3 length: 12 amino acids. From germline, CDR1 is LNHNV and CDR2 YYDKDF (reference sequence). In DNA form, the CDR3 reads TGTGCCACCAGCAACGAGGGCGATGAGCAGTTCTTC. Protein sequence: CATSNEGDEQFF.

This clonotype was recorded a few times. The J gene is TRBJ2-1, the V gene TRBV12-3 or TRBV12-4, with TRBD2 matching over 11 bases. The V gene end was trimmed by 5 bases and the J gene end by 9 bases; junction bases not matched to a gene: 12. The CDR3 sequence is 16 residues long. This CDR3 reads CASSESSGRASVEQFF. The CDR3, as DNA: TGTGCCAGCAGTGAAAGTAGCGGGAGGGCCTCGGTTGAGCAGTTCTTC.